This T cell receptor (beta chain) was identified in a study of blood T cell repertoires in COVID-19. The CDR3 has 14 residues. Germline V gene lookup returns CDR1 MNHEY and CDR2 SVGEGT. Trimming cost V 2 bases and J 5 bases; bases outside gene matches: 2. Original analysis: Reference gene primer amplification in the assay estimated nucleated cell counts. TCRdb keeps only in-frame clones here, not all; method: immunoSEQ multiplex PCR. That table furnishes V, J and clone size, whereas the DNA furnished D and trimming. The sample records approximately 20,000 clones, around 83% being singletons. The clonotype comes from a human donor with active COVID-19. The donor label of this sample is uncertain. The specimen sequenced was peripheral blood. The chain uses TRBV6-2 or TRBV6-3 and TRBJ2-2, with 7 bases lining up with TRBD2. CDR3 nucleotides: TGTGCCAGCAGTTACCGGGGGGAGACCGGGGAGCTGTTTTTT. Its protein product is CASSYRGETGELFF.